The TCR beta chain under discussion was sequenced for a study of molecular identifiers for immune sequencing clone quantification. At the level of the study: Replicate RNA from roughly 20,000 or 100,000 naive CD8 T cells formed five aliquots; four were sequenced.

Libraries for naive CD8 T cells, which were made from approximately 20,000 to 980,000 sorted cells, drew on 10%, 30% or 50% of the RNA. Sorting isolated naive CD8 T cells as CD8+CD4-CCR7+CD45RA+ events. General study findings and limits: Beyond 20 RNA copies, clones held over 98% of effector molecules, compared with under 1% in naive cells.

This clonotype was seen at least ten times. The antigen is not known. This CDR3 is built from 13 residues. V was clipped by 4 bases and J by 4 bases, with 12 bases between them. Germline V gene lookup returns CDR1 SGHRS and CDR2 YFSETQ. TCRdb reprocessed the PCR reads via MiXCR and lists one record per CDR3 protein. The sample includes approximately 320,000 distinct CDR3 sequences, about 22% of them seen just once. Sample: naive CD8+ T cells from blood, with Jurkat cell RNA spiked in. Subset described: FACS-sorted CD8+CD4-CCR7+CD45RA+ naive T cells. This receptor was taken from a human donor in good health. Some libraries in this study had Jurkat cell RNA spiked in. The V gene is TRBV5-1, the J gene TRBJ2-7; D gene ambiguous. CDR3 DNA sequence: TGCGCCAGCAGCCCCGGCGTGGGATACGAGCAGTACTTC. Translating it yields CASSPGVGYEQYF.